The rows below give T cell receptor beta chains drawn from one sample of a study of spatial heterogeneity in lung cancer. Each CDR3 protein gets one entry after TCRdb re-called the 5' RACE reads with MiXCR. The sample carries about 52,000 distinct CDR3 sequences, roughly 7% recorded once. Specimen: PBMCs, collected at follow-up. These receptors were taken from a female donor with early-stage non-small cell lung cancer. CDR3s include the opening cysteine and the closing phenylalanine or tryptophan. A D gene is named only where the DNA matches it firmly. The size entry is marked missing in some rows and otherwise reads once, few, many or a size class.

d_call	j_call	clone_size	cdr3_length	v_call	cdr3_nt	cdr3_aa
TRBD1	TRBJ2-1	many	14	TRBV9	TGTGCCAGCAGTCGACAGGGGGTTGACAATGAGCAGTTCTTC	CASSRQGVDNEQFF
TRBD1	TRBJ2-5	many	17	TRBV28	TGTGCCAGCACAAAGGACAGGGGCACCCCGCGGGGAGAGACCCAGTACTTC	CASTKDRGTPRGETQYF
.	TRBJ1-5	many	13	TRBV2	TGTGCCAGCAGTGAGGAATCTGCTCAGCCCCAGCATTTT	CASSEESAQPQHF
.	TRBJ2-1	many	11	TRBV10-3	TGTGCCATCGAGACAGACAATGAGCAGTTCTTC	CAIETDNEQFF
TRBD1	TRBJ1-5	.	17	TRBV6-6	TGTGCCAGCAGACCCGGTTTCGGGGGACAGACGAATCAGCCCCAGCATTTT	CASRPGFGGQTNQPQHF
.	TRBJ2-3	.	14	TRBV11-2	TGTGCCAGCAGGGAGACGGGACCTATAGATACGCAGTATTTT	CASRETGPIDTQYF
.	TRBJ2-2	many	15	TRBV20-1	TGCAGTGCCCGGAGTGGGTGGAGGGACACCGGGGAGCTGTTTTTT	CSARSGWRDTGELFF
.	TRBJ1-5	.	13	TRBV18	TGTGCCAGCTCACCGGGGGGCAATCAGCCCCAGCATTTT	CASSPGGNQPQHF
.	TRBJ2-3	many	12	TRBV5-1	TGCGCCAGCAGCTTTAGCGGAGATACGCAGTATTTT	CASSFSGDTQYF
.	TRBJ2-5	few	13	TRBV15	TGTGCCACCAGCAGCAAGTTCGTCGAGACCCAGTACTTC	CATSSKFVETQYF
TRBD1	TRBJ1-1	.	13	TRBV18	TGTGCCAGCTCAGCTGACAGGGACTCTGAAGCTTTCTTT	CASSADRDSEAFF
.	TRBJ1-2	many	12	TRBV29-1	TGCAGCGTTGGTGAGAATCACTATGGCTACACCTTC	CSVGENHYGYTF
TRBD1	TRBJ2-2	many	14	TRBV5-1	TGCGCCAGCTCCACACAGGGGGCTGGCGGGGAGCTGTTTTTT	CASSTQGAGGELFF
.	TRBJ1-5	many	15	TRBV10-2	TGCGCCAGCAGTGAGGGGGGGTCGTGGTATCAGCCCCAGCATTTT	CASSEGGSWYQPQHF
.	TRBJ2-5	many	13	TRBV5-1	TGCGCCAGCAGCCCTGCGGCCCAAGAGACCCAGTACTTC	CASSPAAQETQYF
.	TRBJ1-2	many	12	TRBV28	TGTGCCAGCATTGCTCACCGAGGGGGCTACACCTTC	CASIAHRGGYTF
TRBD1	TRBJ1-1	once	13	TRBV12-3/TRBV12-4	TGTGCCAGCAGTTTTACAGGGGAAACTGAAGCTTTCTTT	CASSFTGETEAFF
TRBD1	TRBJ1-3	many	17	TRBV9	TGTGCCAGCAGCGTAAGCGACAGGGGGCCTTGGGGAAACACCATATATTTT	CASSVSDRGPWGNTIYF
TRBD2	TRBJ2-2	.	14	TRBV20-1	TGCAGTGCTAGGGGACTAGGGGCCACCGGGGAGCTGTTTTTT	CSARGLGATGELFF
TRBD1	TRBJ2-5	few	14	TRBV5-6	TGTGCCAGCAGCTTGGACAGGGGGCCGGAGACCCAGTACTTC	CASSLDRGPETQYF
.	TRBJ1-5	many	14	TRBV12-3/TRBV12-4	TGTGCCAGCAGTTTAGGTGGCGGCAATCAGCCCCAGCATTTT	CASSLGGGNQPQHF
.	TRBJ2-1	.	18	TRBV21-1	TGTGCCAGCAGCAAACGAGCCGGGACGAAAGGACCCCAGAATGAGCAGTTCTTC	CASSKRAGTKGPQNEQFF
.	TRBJ1-2	once	15	TRBV12-3/TRBV12-4	TGTGCCAGCAGTGCACGCGACAGGCCGAACTATGCCTACACCTTC	CASSARDRPNYAYTF
.	TRBJ2-5	many	12	TRBV20-1	TGCAGTGGGTCATGGCGCCAAGAGACCCAGTACTTC	CSGSWRQETQYF
.	TRBJ1-3	.	14	TRBV5-1	TGCGCCAGCAGCTTGAACAGGGCTGGAAACACCATATATTTT	CASSLNRAGNTIYF